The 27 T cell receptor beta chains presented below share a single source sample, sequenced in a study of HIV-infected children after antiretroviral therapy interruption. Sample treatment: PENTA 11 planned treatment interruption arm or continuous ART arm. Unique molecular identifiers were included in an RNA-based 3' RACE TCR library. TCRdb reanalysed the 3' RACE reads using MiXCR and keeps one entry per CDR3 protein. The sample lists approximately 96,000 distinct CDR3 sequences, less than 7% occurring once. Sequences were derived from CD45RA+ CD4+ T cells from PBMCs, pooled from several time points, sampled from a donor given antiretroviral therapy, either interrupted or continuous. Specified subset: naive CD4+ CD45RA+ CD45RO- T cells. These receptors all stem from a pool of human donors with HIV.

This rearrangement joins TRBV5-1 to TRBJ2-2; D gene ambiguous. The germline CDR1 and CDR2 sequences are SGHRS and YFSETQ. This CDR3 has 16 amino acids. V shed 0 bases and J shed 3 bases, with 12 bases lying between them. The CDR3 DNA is TGCGCCAGCAGCTTGGGACCGGATTCTTACACCGGGGAGCTGTTTTTT. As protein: CASSLGPDSYTGELFF.

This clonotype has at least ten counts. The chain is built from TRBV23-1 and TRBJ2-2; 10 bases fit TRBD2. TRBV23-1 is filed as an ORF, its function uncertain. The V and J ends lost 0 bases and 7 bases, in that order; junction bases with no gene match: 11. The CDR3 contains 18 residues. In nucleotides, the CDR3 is TGCGCCAGCAGTCAATCGACGGCTAGCGGGAGAGAGAGCGGGGAGCTGTTTTTT. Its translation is CASSQSTASGRESGELFF.

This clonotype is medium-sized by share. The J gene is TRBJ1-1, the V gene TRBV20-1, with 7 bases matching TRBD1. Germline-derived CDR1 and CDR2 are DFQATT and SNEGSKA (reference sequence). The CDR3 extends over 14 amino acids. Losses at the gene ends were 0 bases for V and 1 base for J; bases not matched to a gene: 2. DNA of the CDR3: TGCAGTGCTAGAGATTCAGGGGGGAACACTGAAGCTTTCTTT. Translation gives CSARDSGGNTEAFF.

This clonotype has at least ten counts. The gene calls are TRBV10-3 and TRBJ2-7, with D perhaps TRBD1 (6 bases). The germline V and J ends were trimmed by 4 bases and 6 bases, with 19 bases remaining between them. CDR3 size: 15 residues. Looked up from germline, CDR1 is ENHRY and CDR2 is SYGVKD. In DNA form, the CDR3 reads TGTGCCATCAGTGTCGTGGACAGAGGGGGTTCCGAGCAGTACTTC. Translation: CAISVVDRGGSEQYF.

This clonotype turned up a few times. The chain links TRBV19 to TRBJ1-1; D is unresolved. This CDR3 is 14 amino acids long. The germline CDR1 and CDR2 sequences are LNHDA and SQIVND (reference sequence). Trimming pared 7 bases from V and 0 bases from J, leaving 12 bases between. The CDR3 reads CASTPRGMNTEAFF. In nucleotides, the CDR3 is TGTGCCAGTACCCCGCGCGGAATGAACACTGAAGCTTTCTTT.

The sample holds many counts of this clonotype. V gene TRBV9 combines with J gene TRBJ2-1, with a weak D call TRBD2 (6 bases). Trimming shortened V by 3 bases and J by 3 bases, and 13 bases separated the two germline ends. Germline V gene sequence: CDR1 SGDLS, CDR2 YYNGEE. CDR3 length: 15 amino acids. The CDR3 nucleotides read TGTGCCAGCAGCGGCTCGGGACTTGGCTACAATGAGCAGTTCTTC. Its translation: CASSGSGLGYNEQFF. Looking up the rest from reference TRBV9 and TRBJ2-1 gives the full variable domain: DSGVTQTPKHLITATGQRVTLRCSPRSGDLSVYWYQQSLDQGLQFLIQYYNGEERAKGNILERFSAQQFPDLHSELNLSSLELGDSALYFCASSGSGLGYNEQFFGPGTRLTVL.

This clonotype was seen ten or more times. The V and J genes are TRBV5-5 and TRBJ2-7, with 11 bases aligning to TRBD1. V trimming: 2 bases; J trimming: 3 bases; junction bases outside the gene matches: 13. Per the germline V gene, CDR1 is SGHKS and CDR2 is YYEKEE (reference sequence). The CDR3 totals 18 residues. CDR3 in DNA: TGTGCCAGCAGCTTAAAGCCTAGCACCGGGACAGGGGGCTACGAGCAGTACTTC. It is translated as CASSLKPSTGTGGYEQYF.

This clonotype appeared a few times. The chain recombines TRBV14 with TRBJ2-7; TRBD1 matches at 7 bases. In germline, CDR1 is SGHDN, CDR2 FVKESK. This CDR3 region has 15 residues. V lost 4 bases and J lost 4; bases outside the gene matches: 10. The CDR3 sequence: CASSPLQGRPYEQYF. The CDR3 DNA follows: TGTGCCAGCAGCCCCTTACAGGGGCGACCTTACGAGCAGTACTTC.

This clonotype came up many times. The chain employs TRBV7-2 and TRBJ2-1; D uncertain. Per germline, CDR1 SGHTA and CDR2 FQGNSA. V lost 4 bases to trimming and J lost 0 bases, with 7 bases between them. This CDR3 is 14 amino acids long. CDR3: CASSSLGSYNEQFF. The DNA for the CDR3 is TGTGCCAGCAGCTCCCTTGGCTCCTACAATGAGCAGTTCTTC. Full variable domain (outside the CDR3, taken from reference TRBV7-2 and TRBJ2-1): GAGVSQSPSNKVTEKGKDVELRCDPISGHTALYWYRQSLGQGLEFLIYFQGNSAPDKSGLPSDRFSAERTGGSVSTLTIQRTQQEDSAVYLCASSSLGSYNEQFFGPGTRLTVL.

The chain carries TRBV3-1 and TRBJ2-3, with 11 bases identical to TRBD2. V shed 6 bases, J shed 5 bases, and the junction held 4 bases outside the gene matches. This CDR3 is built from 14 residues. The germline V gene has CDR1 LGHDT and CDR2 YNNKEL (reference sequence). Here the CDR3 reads CASRLAGGGDTQYF. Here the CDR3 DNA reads TGTGCCAGCAGATTAGCGGGGGGGGGAGATACGCAGTATTTT.

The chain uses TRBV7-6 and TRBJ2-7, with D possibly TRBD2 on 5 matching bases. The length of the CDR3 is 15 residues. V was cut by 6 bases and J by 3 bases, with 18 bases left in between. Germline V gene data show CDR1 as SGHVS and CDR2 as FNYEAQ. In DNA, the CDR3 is TGTGCCAGCAGTTTGATACTAACCGGGAACTACGAGCAGTACTTC. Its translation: CASSLILTGNYEQYF.

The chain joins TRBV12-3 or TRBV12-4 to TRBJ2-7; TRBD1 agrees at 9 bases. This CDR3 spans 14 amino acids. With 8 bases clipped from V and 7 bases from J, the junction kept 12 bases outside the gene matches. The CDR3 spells CASRQQGAGGEQYF. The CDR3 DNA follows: TGTGCCAGCCGCCAACAGGGGGCTGGGGGGGAGCAGTACTTC.

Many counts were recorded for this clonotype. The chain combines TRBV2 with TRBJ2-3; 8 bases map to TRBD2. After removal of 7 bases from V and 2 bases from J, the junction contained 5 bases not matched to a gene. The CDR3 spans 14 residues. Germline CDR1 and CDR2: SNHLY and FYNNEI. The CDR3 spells CASMQRGITDTQYF. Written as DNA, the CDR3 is TGTGCCAGCATGCAGCGGGGGATCACAGATACGCAGTATTTT.

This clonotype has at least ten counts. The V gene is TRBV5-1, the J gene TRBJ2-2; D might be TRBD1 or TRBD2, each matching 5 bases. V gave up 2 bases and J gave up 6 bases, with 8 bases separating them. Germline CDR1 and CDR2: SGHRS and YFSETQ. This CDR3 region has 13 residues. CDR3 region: CASSFGDPGELFF. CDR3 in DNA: TGCGCCAGCAGCTTTGGGGACCCCGGGGAGCTGTTTTTT.

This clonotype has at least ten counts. Here the CDR3 DNA reads TGCGCCAGCGGGAGGGGGGGCATAGTGAATGAGCAGTTCTTC. Protein sequence: CASGRGGIVNEQFF. The J gene is TRBJ2-1, the V gene TRBV5-1; a weak D match, TRBD2 (7 bases). The V end lost 7 bases, the J end lost 7 bases, and 18 bases lay between the germline ends. The germline V gene has CDR1 SGHRS and CDR2 YFSETQ. This CDR3 spans 14 amino acids. Supplemented by reference TRBV5-1 and TRBJ2-1, the full variable domain reads KAGVTQTPRYLIKTRGQQVTLSCSPISGHRSVSWYQQTPGQGLQFLFEYFSETQRNKGNFPGRFSGRQFSNSRSEMNVSTLELGDSALYLCASGRGGIVNEQFFGPGTRLTVL.

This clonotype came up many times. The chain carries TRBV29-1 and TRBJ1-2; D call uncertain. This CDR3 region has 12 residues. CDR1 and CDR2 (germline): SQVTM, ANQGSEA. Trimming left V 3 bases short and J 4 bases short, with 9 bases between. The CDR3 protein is CSVDPYPYGYTF. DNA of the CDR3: TGCAGCGTTGATCCATATCCCTATGGCTACACCTTC. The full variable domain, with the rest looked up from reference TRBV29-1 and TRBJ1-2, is SAVISQKPSRDICQRGTSLTIQCQVDSQVTMMFWYRQQPGQSLTLIATANQGSEATYESGFVIDKFPISRPNLTFSTLTVSNMSPEDSSIYLCSVDPYPYGYTFGSGTRLTVV.

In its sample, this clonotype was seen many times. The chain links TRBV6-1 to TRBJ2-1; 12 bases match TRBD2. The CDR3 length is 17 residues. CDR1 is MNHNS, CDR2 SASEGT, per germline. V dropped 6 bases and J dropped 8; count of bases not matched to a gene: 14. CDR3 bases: TGTGCCAGCAGACGGGGACTAGCGGGTGCCGCCGGGGATGAGCAGTTCTTC. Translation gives CASRRGLAGAAGDEQFF.

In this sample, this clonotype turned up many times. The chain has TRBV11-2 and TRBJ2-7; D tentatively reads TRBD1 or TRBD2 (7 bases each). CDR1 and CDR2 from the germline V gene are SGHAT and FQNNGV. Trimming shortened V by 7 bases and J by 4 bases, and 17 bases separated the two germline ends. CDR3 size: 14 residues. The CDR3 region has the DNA TGTGCCAGCAACCGGGCAGGGGGAGGGTACGAGCAGTACTTC. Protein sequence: CASNRAGGGYEQYF.

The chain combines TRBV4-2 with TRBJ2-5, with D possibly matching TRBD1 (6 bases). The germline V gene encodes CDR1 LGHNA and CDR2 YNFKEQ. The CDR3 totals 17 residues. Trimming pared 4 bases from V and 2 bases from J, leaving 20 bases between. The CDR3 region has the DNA TGTGCCAGCAGCCCGAGTCGGGACACCATTCAACAAGAGACCCAGTACTTC. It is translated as CASSPSRDTIQQETQYF.

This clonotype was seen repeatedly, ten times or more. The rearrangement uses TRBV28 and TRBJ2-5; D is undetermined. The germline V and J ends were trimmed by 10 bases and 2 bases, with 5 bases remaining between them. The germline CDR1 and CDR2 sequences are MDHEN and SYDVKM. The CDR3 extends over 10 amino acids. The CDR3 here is CATRQETQYF. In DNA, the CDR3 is TGTGCCACCCGACAAGAGACCCAGTACTTC.

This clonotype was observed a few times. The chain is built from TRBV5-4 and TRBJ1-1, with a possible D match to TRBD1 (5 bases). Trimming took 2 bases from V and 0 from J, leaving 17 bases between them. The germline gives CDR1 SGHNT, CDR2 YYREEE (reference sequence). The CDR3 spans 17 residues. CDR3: CASSLEGRGQMNTEAFF. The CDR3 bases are TGTGCCAGCAGCTTAGAGGGGCGAGGGCAGATGAACACTGAAGCTTTCTTT.

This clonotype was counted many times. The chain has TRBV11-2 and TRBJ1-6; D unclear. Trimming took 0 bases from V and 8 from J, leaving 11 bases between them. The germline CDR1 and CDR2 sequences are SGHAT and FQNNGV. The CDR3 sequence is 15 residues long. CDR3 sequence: CASSLDAGMDSPLHF. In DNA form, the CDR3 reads TGTGCCAGCAGCTTAGACGCGGGGATGGATTCACCCCTCCACTTT.

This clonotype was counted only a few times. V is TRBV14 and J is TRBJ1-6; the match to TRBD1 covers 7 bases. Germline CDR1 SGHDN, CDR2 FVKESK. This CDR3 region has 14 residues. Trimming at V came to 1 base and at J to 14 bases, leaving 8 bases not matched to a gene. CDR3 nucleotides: TGTGCCAGCAGCCAAGGGACAGGTCGTGCGGCCCTCCACTTT. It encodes CASSQGTGRAALHF. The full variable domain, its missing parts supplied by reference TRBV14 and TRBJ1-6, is EAGVTQFPSHSVIEKGQTVTLRCDPISGHDNLYWYRRVMGKEIKFLLHFVKESKQDESGMPNNRFLAERTGGTYSTLKVQPAELEDSGVYFCASSQGTGRAALHFGNGTRLTVT.

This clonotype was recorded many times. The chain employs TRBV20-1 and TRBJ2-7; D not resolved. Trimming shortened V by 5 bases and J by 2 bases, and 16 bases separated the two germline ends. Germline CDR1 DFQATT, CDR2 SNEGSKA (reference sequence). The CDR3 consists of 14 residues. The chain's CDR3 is CSAATDLIPYEQYF. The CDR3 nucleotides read TGCAGTGCTGCAACTGACTTGATCCCCTACGAGCAGTACTTC.

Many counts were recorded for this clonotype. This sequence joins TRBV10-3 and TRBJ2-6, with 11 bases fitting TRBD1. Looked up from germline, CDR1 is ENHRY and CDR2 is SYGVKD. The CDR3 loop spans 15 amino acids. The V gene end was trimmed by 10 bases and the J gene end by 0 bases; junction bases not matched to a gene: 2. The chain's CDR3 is CATGQGGSGANVLTF. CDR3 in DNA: TGTGCCACGGGACAGGGGGGCTCTGGGGCCAACGTCCTGACTTTC.

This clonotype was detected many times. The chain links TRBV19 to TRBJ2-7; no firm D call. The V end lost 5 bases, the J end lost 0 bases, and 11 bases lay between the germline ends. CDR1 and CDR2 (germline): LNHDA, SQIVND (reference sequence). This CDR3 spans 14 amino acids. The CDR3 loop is CASSLPGDSYEQYF. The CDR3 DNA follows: TGTGCCAGTAGTCTCCCGGGTGACTCCTACGAGCAGTACTTC.

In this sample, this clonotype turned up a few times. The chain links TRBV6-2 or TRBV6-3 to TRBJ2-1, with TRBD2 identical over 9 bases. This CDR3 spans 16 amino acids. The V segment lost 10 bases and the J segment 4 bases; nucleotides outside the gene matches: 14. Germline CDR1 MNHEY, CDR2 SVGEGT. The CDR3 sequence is CATQFQRGDAYNEQFF. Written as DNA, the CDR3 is TGTGCCACCCAATTTCAGCGGGGGGACGCGTACAATGAGCAGTTCTTC.